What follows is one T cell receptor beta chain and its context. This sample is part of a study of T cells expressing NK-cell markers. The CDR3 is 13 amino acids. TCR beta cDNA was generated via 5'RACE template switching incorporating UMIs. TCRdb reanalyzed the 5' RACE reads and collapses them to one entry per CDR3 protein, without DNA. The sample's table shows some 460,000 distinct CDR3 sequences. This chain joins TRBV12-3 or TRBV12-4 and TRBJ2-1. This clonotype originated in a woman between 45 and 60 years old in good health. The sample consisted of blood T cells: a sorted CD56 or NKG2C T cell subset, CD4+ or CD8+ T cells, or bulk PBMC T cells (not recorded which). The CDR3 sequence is CASTDYRYNEQFF.